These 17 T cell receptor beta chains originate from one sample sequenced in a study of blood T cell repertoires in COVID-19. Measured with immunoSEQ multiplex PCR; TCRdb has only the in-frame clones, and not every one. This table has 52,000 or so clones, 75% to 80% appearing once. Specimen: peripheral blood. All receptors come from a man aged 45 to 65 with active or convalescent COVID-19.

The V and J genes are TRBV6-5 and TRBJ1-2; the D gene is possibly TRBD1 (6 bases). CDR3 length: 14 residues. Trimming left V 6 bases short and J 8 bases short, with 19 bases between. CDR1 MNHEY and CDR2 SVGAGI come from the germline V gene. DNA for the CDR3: TGTGCCAGCAGAAGAGGTACAGGGCTTAGCGGCTACACCTTC. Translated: CASRRGTGLSGYTF.

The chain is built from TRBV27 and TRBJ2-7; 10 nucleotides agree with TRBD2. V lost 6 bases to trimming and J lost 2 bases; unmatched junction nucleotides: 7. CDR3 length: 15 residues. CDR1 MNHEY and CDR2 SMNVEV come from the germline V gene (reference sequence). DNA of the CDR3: TGTGCCAGCAGAATTACTAGCGGGGCTACCTACGAGCAGTACTTC. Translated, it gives CASRITSGATYEQYF.

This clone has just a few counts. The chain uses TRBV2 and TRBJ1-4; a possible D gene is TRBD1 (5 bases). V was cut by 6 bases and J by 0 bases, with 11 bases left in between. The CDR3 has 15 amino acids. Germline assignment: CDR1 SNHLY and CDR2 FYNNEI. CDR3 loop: CASRAGFTTNEKLFF. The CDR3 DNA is TGTGCCAGCAGAGCAGGGTTTACAACTAATGAAAAACTGTTTTTT.

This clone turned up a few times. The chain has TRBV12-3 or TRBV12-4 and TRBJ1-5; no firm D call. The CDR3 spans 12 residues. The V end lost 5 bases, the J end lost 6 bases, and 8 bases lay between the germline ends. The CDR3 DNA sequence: TGTGCCAGCAGTGGGCGTGGTCAGCCCCAGCATTTT. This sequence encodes CASSGRGQPQHF.

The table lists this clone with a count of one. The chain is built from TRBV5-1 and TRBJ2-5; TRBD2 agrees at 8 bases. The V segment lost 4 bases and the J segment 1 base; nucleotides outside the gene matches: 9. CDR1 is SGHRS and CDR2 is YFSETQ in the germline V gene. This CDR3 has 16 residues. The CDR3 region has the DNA TGCGCCAGCAGCCCGGGGGGGCAGGCACTCCAAGAGACCCAGTACTTC. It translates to CASSPGGQALQETQYF.

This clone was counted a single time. CDR3: CASSVVAGGFQETQYF. The CDR3, as DNA: TGTGCCAGCAGTGTAGTTGCGGGGGGCTTCCAAGAGACCCAGTACTTC. The chain links TRBV6-1 to TRBJ2-5, with 8 bases aligning to TRBD2. J lost 1 base, V lost 4 bases, and 8 bases had no gene match. There are 16 residues in the CDR3. Per the germline V gene, CDR1 is MNHNS and CDR2 is SASEGT.

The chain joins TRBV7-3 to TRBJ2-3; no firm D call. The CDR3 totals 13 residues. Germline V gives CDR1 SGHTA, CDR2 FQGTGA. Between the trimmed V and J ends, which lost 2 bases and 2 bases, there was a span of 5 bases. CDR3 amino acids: CASSLGPTDTQYF. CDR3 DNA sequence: TGTGCCAGCAGCTTAGGGCCCACAGATACGCAGTATTTT.

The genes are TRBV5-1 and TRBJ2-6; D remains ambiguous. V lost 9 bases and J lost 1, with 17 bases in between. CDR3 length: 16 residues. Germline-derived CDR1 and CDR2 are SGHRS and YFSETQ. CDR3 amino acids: CATPPLHGSGANVLTF. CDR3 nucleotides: TGCGCCACTCCCCCGCTCCACGGTTCTGGGGCCAACGTCCTGACTTTC.

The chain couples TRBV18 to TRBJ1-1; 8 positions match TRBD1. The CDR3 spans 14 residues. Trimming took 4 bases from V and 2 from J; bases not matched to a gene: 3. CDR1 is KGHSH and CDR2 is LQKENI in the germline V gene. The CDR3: CASSQGQVNTEAFF. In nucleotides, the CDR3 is TGTGCCAGCTCACAGGGACAGGTTAACACTGAAGCTTTCTTT.

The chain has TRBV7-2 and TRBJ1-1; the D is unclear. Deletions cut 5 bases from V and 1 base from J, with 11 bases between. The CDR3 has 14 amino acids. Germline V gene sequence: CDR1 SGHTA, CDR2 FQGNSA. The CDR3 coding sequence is TGTGCCAGCAGCCCTAGGGCGGGGAACACTGAAGCTTTCTTT. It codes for CASSPRAGNTEAFF.

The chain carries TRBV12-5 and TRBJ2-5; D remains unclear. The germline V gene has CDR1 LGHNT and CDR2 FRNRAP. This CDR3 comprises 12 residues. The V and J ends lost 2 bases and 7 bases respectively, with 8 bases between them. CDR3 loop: CASGLPFGTQYF. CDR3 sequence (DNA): TGTGCTAGTGGTTTGCCTTTCGGGACCCAGTACTTC. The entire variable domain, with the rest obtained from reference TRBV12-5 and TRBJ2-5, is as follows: DARVTQTPRHKVTEMGQEVTMRCQPILGHNTVFWYRQTMMQGLELLAYFRNRAPLDDSGMPKDRFSAEMPDATLATLKIQPSEPRDSAVYFCASGLPFGTQYFGPGTRLLVL.

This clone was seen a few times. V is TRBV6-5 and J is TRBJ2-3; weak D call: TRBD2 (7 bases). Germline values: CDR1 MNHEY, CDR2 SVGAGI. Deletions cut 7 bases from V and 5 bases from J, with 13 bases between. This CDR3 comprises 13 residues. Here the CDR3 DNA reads TGTGCCAGCAAGAGGGGGGGGGTAGATACGCAGTATTTT. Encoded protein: CASKRGGVDTQYF.

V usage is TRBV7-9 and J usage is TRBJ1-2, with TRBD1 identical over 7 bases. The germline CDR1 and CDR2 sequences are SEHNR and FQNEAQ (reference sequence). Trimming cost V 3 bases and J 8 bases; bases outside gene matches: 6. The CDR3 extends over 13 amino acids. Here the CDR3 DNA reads TGTGCCAGCAGCTTTGGCCAGGGGGGCGGCTACACCTTC. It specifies CASSFGQGGGYTF.

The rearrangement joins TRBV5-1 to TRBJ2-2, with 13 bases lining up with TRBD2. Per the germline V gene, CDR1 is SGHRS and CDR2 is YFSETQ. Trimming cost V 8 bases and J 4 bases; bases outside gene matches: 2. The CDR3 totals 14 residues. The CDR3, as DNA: TGCGCCAGACTAGCGGGAGGGGGCACCGGGGAGCTGTTTTTT. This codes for CARLAGGGTGELFF.

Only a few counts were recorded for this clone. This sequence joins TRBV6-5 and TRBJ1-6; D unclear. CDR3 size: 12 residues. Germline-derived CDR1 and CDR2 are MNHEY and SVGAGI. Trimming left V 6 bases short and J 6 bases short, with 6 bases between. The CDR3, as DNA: TGTGCCAGCAGCCTAACTAATTCACCCCTCCACTTT. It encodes CASSLTNSPLHF.

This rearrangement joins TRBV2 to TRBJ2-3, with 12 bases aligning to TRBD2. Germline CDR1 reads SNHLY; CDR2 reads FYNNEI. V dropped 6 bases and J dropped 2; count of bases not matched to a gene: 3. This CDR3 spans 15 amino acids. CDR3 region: CASRRLAGVTDTQYF. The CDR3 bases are TGTGCCAGCAGGAGACTAGCGGGGGTCACAGATACGCAGTATTTT.

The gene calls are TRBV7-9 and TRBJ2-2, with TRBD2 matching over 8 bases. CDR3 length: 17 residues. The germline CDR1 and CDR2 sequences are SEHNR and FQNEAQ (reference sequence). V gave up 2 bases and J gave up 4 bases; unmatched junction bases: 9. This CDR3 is CASSLIWREDGTGELFF. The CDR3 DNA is TGTGCCAGCAGCTTAATTTGGCGGGAGGATGGCACCGGGGAGCTGTTTTTT.